This is a list of T cell receptor beta chains from one sample in a study of blood T cell repertoires in COVID-19. TCRdb keeps only in-frame clones here, not all; method: immunoSEQ multiplex PCR. This table has roughly 380,000 clones, about 85% appearing once. The sample taken for sequencing was peripheral blood. The source is a woman younger than 35 with acute or convalescent COVID-19. Each CDR3 is given with its conserved first and last residue. A D gene is named only where the DNA matches it firmly. Where a row states a size, it is once, few, many or the class of an expanded clone; other rows omit it.

J | D | V | size | CDR3 | DNA
TRBJ1-1 | TRBD1 | TRBV30 | NA | CASDPRGQGIKAFF | TGTGCCTCCGACCCTAGGGGGCAGGGGATTAAAGCTTTCTTT
TRBJ1-3 | NA | TRBV6-5 | NA | CASSYLGASGNTIYF | TGTGCCAGCAGTTATCTGGGAGCTTCTGGAAACACCATATATTTT
TRBJ1-1 | NA | TRBV7-8 | NA | CASSPQGPGTEAFF | TGTGCCAGCAGCCCCCAGGGGCCGGGCACTGAAGCTTTCTTT
TRBJ1-1 | NA | TRBV6-5 | NA | CASSFWGRENTEAFF | TGTGCCAGCAGTTTTTGGGGGCGAGAGAACACTGAAGCTTTCTTT
TRBJ2-7 | TRBD1 | TRBV6-5 | NA | CASSSGQDLDEQYF | TGTGCCAGCAGTTCGGGACAGGACCTAGACGAGCAGTACTTC
TRBJ1-2 | NA | TRBV11-1 | NA | CASSQYNYGYTF | TGTGCCAGCAGCCAGTATAACTATGGCTACACCTTC
TRBJ2-1 | NA | TRBV5-1 | NA | CASSLETVSYNEQFF | TGCGCCAGCAGCTTGGAGACAGTGTCCTACAATGAGCAGTTCTTC
TRBJ2-7 | NA | TRBV5-1 | NA | CASSLSAASYEQYF | TGCGCCAGCAGCCTTAGCGCCGCCTCCTACGAGCAGTACTTC
TRBJ2-3 | NA | TRBV6-1 | NA | CASSEGREVTDTQYF | TGTGCCAGCAGTGAAGGGAGGGAGGTAACAGATACGCAGTATTTT
TRBJ1-1 | TRBD1 | TRBV7-9 | NA | CASSSRDRGPTEAFF | TGTGCCAGCAGCTCCCGGGACAGGGGGCCTACTGAAGCTTTCTTT
TRBJ1-5 | TRBD1 | TRBV28 | once | CASNPTGGMSNQPQHF | TGTGCCAGCAATCCGACAGGGGGCATGAGCAATCAGCCCCAGCATTTT
TRBJ1-6 | TRBD1 | TRBV9 | NA | CASSSGQGRSPLHF | TGTGCCAGCAGCTCAGGACAGGGACGTTCACCCCTCCACTTT
TRBJ1-5 | TRBD1 | TRBV18 | NA | CASGQGLGQPQHF | TGTGCCAGCGGACAGGGGTTAGGTCAGCCCCAGCATTTT
TRBJ2-7 | TRBD2 | TRBV6-5 | NA | CASSAGGSTYEQYF | TGTGCCAGCAGCGCGGGAGGCTCTACCTACGAGCAGTACTTC
TRBJ2-7 | TRBD2 | TRBV6-5 | NA | CASSYSSEAGLYEQYF | TGTGCCAGCAGTTACTCGTCAGAAGCGGGACTGTACGAGCAGTACTTC
TRBJ2-2 | NA | TRBV7-9 | NA | CASSPRSRQANTGELFF | TGTGCCAGCAGCCCCCGCTCTCGTCAGGCGAACACCGGGGAGCTGTTTTTT
TRBJ1-4 | NA | TRBV11-2 | NA | CASSGDRWGEKLFF | TGTGCCAGCAGCGGAGACAGGTGGGGTGAAAAACTGTTTTTT
TRBJ1-1 | NA | TRBV7-9 | NA | CASSLPELQNTEAFF | TGTGCCAGCAGCTTACCGGAGCTCCAGAACACTGAAGCTTTCTTT
TRBJ2-7 | TRBD2 | TRBV10-1 | NA | CASIRLAGAYEQYF | TGCGCCAGCATCAGACTAGCGGGAGCCTACGAGCAGTACTTC
TRBJ2-5 | TRBD1 | TRBV2 | NA | CASSEGDRVEEETQYF | TGTGCCAGCAGTGAAGGGGACAGGGTGGAAGAAGAGACCCAGTACTTC
TRBJ1-2 | NA | TRBV7-8 | NA | CASTEQGSNYGYTF | TGTGCCAGCACCGAACAGGGCTCTAACTATGGCTACACCTTC